The entry below describes one TCR beta chain. The record originates from a study of T cells after yellow fever vaccination. Study-wide context: For low cell numbers, libraries were made with SMART-Seq v4 Ultra Low Input.

TCRdb re-called the 5' RACE reads with MiXCR, one entry per CDR3 protein. This repertoire shows about 550,000 distinct CDR3 sequences, about 19% found once; its top ten account for roughly an eighth. Per the germline V gene, CDR1 is GTSNPN and CDR2 is SVGIG (reference sequence). V lost 3 bases to trimming and J lost 8 bases, with 10 bases between them. The CDR3 loop spans 11 amino acids. V is TRBV30 and J is TRBJ1-2; D unclear. Sequences were derived from PBMCs, sampled 15 days after the yellow fever booster vaccination. The clonotype originates from a man aged 25-40 years who received the YFV17D yellow fever vaccine. The CDR3: CAWRRSGGYTF. In nucleotides, the CDR3 is TGTGCCTGGAGAAGGTCGGGCGGCTACACCTTC.